This T cell receptor (beta chain) was identified in a study of sequential checkpoint blockade in melanoma. The overall study: After nivolumab or ipilimumab alone, roughly 20 patients had week-13 rebiopsies.

The data were produced by immunoSEQ multiplex PCR, yet TCRdb's version contains in-frame clones alone and is incomplete. Counted here are 12,000 or so clones, 27% occurring once; the ten biggest clones make up roughly 15%. A remark on this clone: The antigen remains unidentified.

The germline V gene encodes CDR1 SGHRS and CDR2 YFSETQ. V gave up 0 bases and J gave up 2 bases; unmatched junction bases: 5. This CDR3 has 15 residues. Treatment: randomized to nivolumab then ipilimumab (arm A) or the reverse (arm B). None of the patients previously received DNA-damaging chemotherapy. Points from the study as a whole: For nivolumab-first patients, baseline tumor clonality was associated with response.

The starting material was tumor tissue (inferred from file names), obtained from a patient given nivolumab and ipilimumab in sequence. This clonotype originated in a human donor with melanoma. V gene TRBV5-1 combines with J gene TRBJ2-7; 7 bases fit TRBD2. CDR3 sequence: CASSLAASGPYEQYF. As DNA, the CDR3 is TGCGCCAGCAGCTTGGCAGCTAGCGGACCCTACGAGCAGTACTTC.